This TCR beta chain was found in a study of beta chain features in type 1 diabetes (dated by TCRdb to the late 2010s). Context from the whole study: No differences in mean age, gender distribution, total cell number or subset yield were found between patients and healthy donors. A total of just under 110,000,000 sorted cells were examined across all samples, and RNA yield correlated strongly with the number of cells per subset. In the study, recently diagnosed type 1 diabetes patients and matched healthy donors were compared on the TCRB repertoires of their sorted circulating CD4+ T cell subsets. Regulatory and stem cell-like memory subsets were obtained from only 8 patients and about 8 healthy donors, while naive and central memory subsets were obtained from all 30 or so donors. What the work shows at the level of the full study, not this receptor alone: Sequencing cDNA rather than genomic DNA could over-represent highly expressing activated cells, although activation and CD3 levels did not differ between groups. Because small numbers of individuals were included in the HLA sub-analyses, any influence of HLA type on TCRB rearrangement was left unresolved. Naive, central memory and regulatory TCRB repertoires appeared to be more alike among patients than among healthy donors. Shorter templates might be favored by PCR, yet because patient and control samples were amplified and corrected together, any such skew would affect both groups equally. In all four CD4+ subsets, TCRB CDR3 length was moderately but significantly shorter in type 1 diabetes patients. Patients with type 1 diabetes made fewer insertions and deleted more nucleotides at VDJ recombination sites, implying thymic rearrangement abnormalities.

From the germline V gene (reference sequence), CDR1 is SGHNT and CDR2 is YYREEE. Including cysteine and phenylalanine, the CDR3 has 16 amino acids. The DNA shown is the 48-base CDR3, in frame from base 1. V drops 4 bases and J drops 0 bases, leaving 15 bases in between. Each donor gave one peripheral blood draw, around 100 mL on average, collected into heparinised tubes. Using a panel that included CD45RO, CCR7, CD25, CD127, CD95 and CD27, naive, central memory, regulatory and stem cell-like memory CD4+ T cells were sorted on a BD FACSAria II. All sorted populations exceeded 95% purity. PBMCs were isolated immediately by Lymphoprep density gradient centrifugation and stained directly without culture. So that batch effects would be minimized, each experiment stained and sorted samples in pairs, pairing one healthy donor with one patient. The entire amount of isolated RNA was reverse transcribed using the High Capacity cDNA Reverse Transcription Kit, so the sequenced TCRB transcripts were expressed ones. Deep immunoSEQ sequencing was applied to naive, central memory and regulatory T cell samples, giving an average of around 4 million total reads per sample. Sorted cells were lysed in RLT buffer and RNA was extracted with DNase-treated RNeasy Micro or Mini kits, depending on cell number. Each cell subset was processed separately to prevent cross-contamination, with patient and healthy donor samples processed together. The immunoSEQ multiplex PCR was used to amplify TCRB sequences from cDNA, generating 87-bp fragments that spanned the CDR3 region. Amplicons were sequenced on the Illumina HiSeq platform. In the paper's pipeline: Synthetic template baselines were used to correct PCR bias computationally, reads within Hamming distance 2 were collapsed, and singletons that could not be merged were discarded. Reads were aligned against IMGT to assign V, D and J genes, CDR3 length and insertions or deletions at six rearrangement sites. Within each subset, clonotype counts were normalized to the number of sorted cells before true diversity and Gini coefficients were calculated with the tcR R package. Repertoire sharing was quantified using the overlap coefficient calculated on TCRB nucleotide sequences. Out-of-frame TCRB sequences from naive cells were analyzed as a proxy for the pre-selection repertoire. This immuneACCESS table, as held by TCRdb, lists in-frame sequences with V and J called but not all clones. Of the missing ones, under half trace to an unresolved V gene in checked studies; the others have no known cause. That table supplies the V and J calls and clone size; D and trimming were determined from the DNA. The sample table contains hundreds of thousands of clones; only one count was recorded for around 15% of them. Around 0.04% of the sample goes to the ten largest clones.

This clone has a handful of counts. Its target antigen remains unknown. No much larger clone is present one base from it, and per-base qualities are unavailable. Sequencing input: naive CD4+ T cells from blood. Per the publication, the cell subset or site label means: true naive CD4+ T cells. The V gene is TRBV5-4 and the J gene is TRBJ2-3; the D gene could be either TRBD1 or TRBD2, each agreeing at 5 bases. The source of this sequence is a man aged 18-30 years with type 1 diabetes. The DNA reads as follows: TGTGCCAGCAGCCCGCGGCGCCGGGGCAGCACAGATACGCAGTATTTT. Translated, it reads CASSPRRRGSTDTQYF.